These 2 T cell receptor beta chains were all obtained from the same sample, sequenced in a study of cytomegalovirus exposure and HLA in healthy donors. The PCR ran on 60 Vbeta and 13 Jbeta primers. Assay: immunoSEQ multiplex PCR; the TCRdb copy retains only in-frame clones and omits some. The sample table sets out some 84,000 clones. Sequencing was carried out using PBMCs. Receptors originate from a man aged 50-60 years in good health and CMV-seronegative.

The chain carries TRBV6-4 and TRBJ2-5; TRBD2 might be the D (5 bases). This CDR3 is 17 amino acids long. Germline CDR1 and CDR2: MRHNA and SNTAGT. The V end was cut by 0 bases, the J end by 2 bases, with 16 bases between. CDR3 amino acids: CASSDSMEVKEQETQYF. The CDR3 nucleotides read TGTGCCAGCAGTGACTCTATGGAGGTAAAGGAACAAGAGACCCAGTACTTC.

The CDR3 region is CASSLVTGAEETQYF. As DNA, the CDR3 is TGTGCCAGCAGCTTAGTAACAGGGGCGGAGGAGACCCAGTACTTC. The chain joins TRBV7-3 to TRBJ2-5; the match to TRBD1 covers 7 bases. CDR3 size: 15 residues. The trim removed 2 bases at V and 5 bases at J, leaving 8 bases unmatched. Germline values: CDR1 SGHTA, CDR2 FQGTGA.